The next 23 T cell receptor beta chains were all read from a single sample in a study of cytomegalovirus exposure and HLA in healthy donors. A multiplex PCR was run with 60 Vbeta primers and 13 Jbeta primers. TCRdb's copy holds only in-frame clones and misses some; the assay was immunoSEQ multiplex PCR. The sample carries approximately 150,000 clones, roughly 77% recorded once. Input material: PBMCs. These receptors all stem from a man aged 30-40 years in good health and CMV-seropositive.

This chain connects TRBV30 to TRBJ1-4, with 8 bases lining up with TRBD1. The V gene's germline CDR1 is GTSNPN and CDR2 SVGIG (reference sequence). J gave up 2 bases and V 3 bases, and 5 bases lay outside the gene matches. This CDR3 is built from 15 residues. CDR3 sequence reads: CAWRETGATNEKLFF. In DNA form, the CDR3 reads TGTGCCTGGAGGGAGACAGGGGCTACTAATGAAAAACTGTTTTTT.

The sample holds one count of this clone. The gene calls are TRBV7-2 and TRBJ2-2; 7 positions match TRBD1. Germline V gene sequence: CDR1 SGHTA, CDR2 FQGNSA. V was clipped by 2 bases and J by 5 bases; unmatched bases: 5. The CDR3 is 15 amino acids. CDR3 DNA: TGTGCCAGCAGCTTAAACACAGGGGTTACCGGGGAGCTGTTTTTT. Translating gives CASSLNTGVTGELFF.

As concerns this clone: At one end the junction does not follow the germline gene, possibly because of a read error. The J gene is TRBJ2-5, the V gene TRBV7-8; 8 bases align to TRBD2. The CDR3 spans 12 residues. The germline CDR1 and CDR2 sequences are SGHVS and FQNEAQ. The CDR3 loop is CASSFENTGGNF. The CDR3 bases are TGTGCCAGCAGCTTTGAGAACACGGGAGGGAACTTC.

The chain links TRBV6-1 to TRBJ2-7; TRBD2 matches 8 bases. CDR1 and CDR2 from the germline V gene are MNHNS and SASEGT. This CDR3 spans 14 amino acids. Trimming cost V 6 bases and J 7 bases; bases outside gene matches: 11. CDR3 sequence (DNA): TGTGCCAGCAGCCCAGTCGGGGGGGGGAGGGAGCAGTACTTC. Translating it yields CASSPVGGGREQYF.

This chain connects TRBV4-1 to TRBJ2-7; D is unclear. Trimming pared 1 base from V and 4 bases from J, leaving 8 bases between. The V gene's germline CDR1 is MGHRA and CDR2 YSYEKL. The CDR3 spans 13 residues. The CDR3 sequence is CASSQVRQYEQYF. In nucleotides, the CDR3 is TGCGCCAGCAGCCAAGTCAGGCAGTACGAGCAGTACTTC.

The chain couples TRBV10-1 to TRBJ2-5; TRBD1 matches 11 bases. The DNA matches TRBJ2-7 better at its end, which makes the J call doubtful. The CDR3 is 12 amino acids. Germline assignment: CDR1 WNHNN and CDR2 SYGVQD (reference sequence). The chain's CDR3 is CAKDRGHYEQYF. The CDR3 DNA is TGCGCCAAGGACAGGGGGCACTACGAGCAGTACTTC.

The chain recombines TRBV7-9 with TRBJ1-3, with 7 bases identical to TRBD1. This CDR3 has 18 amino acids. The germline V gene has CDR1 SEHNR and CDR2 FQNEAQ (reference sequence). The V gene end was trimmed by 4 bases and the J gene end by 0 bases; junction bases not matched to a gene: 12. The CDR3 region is CASSSYGTAQSSGNTIYF. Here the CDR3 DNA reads TGTGCCAGCAGCTCCTACGGGACAGCCCAAAGCTCTGGAAACACCATATATTTT. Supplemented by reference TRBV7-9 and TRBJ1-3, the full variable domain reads DTGVSQNPRHKITKRGQNVTFRCDPISEHNRLYWYRQTLGQGPEFLTYFQNEAQLEKSRLLSDRFSAERPKGSFSTLEIQRTEQGDSAMYLCASSSYGTAQSSGNTIYFGEGSWLTVV.

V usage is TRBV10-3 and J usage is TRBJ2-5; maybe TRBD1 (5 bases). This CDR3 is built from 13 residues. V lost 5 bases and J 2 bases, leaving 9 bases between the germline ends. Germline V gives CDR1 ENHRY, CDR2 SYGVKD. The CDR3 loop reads CAISSREQETQYF. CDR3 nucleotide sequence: TGTGCCATCAGTTCCAGGGAACAAGAGACCCAGTACTTC.

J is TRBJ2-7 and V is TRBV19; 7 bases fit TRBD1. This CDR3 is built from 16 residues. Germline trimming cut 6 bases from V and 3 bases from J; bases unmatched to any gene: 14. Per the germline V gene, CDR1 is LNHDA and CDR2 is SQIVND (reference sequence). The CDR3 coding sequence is TGTGCCAGTAGCCCCGCCTTGACAGGGAACGGCTACGAGCAGTACTTC. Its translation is CASSPALTGNGYEQYF. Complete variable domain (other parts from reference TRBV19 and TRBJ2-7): DGGITQSPKYLFRKEGQNVTLSCEQNLNHDAMYWYRQDPGQGLRLIYYSQIVNDFQKGDIAEGYSVSREKKESFPLTVTSAQKNPTAFYLCASSPALTGNGYEQYFGPGTRLTVT.

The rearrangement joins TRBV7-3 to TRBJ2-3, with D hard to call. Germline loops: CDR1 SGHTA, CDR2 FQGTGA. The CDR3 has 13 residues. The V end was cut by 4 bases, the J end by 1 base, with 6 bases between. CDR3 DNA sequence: TGTGCCAGCAGCTCTAGAGGCACAGATACGCAGTATTTT. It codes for CASSSRGTDTQYF.

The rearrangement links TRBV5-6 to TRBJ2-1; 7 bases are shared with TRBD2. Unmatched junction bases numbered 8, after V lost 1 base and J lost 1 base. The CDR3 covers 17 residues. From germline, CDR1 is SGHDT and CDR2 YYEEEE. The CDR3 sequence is CASSLRGGGESYNEQFF. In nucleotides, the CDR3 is TGTGCCAGCAGCTTGCGGGGTGGGGGGGAATCCTACAATGAGCAGTTCTTC.

The CDR3 DNA follows: TGTGCCATCAGCGGCAGGGTGGTAGATACGCAGTATTTT. The encoded protein is CAISGRVVDTQYF. The V gene is TRBV10-3, the J gene TRBJ2-3, with D perhaps TRBD1 (5 bases). The germline CDR1 and CDR2 sequences are ENHRY and SYGVKD. V lost 6 bases and J lost 5, with 12 bases in between. The CDR3 loop spans 13 amino acids.

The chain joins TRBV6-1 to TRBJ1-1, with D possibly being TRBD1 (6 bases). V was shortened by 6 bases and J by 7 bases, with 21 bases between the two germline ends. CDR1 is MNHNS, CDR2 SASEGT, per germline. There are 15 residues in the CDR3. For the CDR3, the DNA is TGTGCCAGCAGGCACAGGGAGCTCGCTCAGAGTGAAGCTTTCTTT. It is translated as CASRHRELAQSEAFF.

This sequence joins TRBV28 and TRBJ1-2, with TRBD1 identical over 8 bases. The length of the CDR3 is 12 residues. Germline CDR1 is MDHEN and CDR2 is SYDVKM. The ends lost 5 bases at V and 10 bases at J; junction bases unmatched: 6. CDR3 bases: TGTGCCAGCAGTCTCCCACAGGGGGACTACACCTTC. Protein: CASSLPQGDYTF.

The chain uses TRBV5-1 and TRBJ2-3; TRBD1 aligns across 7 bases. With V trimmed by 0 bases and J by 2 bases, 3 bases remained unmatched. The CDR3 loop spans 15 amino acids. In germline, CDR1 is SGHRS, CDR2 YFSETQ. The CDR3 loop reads CASSLAGQVTDTQYF. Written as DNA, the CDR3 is TGCGCCAGCAGCTTGGCCGGACAGGTCACAGATACGCAGTATTTT.

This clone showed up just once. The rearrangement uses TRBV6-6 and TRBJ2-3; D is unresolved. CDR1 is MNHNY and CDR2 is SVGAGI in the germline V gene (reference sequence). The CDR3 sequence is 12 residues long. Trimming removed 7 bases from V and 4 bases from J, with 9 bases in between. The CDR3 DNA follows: TGTGCCAGCACCGAACATGCAGATACGCAGTATTTT. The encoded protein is CASTEHADTQYF.

The CDR3 reads CASSKSGTGGSNYNQPQHF. The CDR3 DNA follows: TGTGCCAGCAGCAAGTCCGGGACAGGGGGCTCGAACTACAATCAGCCCCAGCATTTT. The rearrangement links TRBV21-1 to TRBJ1-5; the DNA was not compared with TRBD1, the D call given in the table. TRBV21-1 is listed as a pseudogene. This CDR3 is 19 amino acids long.

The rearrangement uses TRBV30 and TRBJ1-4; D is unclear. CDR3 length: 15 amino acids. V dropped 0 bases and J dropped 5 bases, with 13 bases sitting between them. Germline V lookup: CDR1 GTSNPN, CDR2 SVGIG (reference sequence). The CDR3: CAWSVGDYRNEKLFF. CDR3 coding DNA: TGTGCCTGGAGTGTAGGAGACTACCGGAATGAAAAACTGTTTTTT.

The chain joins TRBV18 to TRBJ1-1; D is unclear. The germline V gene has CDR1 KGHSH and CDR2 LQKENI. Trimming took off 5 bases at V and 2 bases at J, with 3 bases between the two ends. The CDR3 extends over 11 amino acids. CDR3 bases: TGTGCCAGCTCATCAAACACTGAAGCTTTCTTT. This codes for CASSSNTEAFF.

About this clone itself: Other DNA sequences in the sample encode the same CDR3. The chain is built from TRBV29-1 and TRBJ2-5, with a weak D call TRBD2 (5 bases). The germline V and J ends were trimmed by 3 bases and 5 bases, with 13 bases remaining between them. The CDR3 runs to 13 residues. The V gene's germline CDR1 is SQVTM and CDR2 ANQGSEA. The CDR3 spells CSVEVGRGETQYF. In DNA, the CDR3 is TGCAGCGTTGAGGTCGGGCGAGGGGAGACCCAGTACTTC.

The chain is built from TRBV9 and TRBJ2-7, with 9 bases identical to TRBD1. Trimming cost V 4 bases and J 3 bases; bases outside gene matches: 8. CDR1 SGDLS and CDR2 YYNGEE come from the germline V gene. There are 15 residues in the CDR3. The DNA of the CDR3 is TGTGCCAGCAGCTCAGGCTCGGGACAGGGCTACGAGCAGTACTTC. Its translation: CASSSGSGQGYEQYF. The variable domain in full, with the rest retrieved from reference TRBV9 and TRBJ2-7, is DSGVTQTPKHLITATGQRVTLRCSPRSGDLSVYWYQQSLDQGLQFLIQYYNGEERAKGNILERFSAQQFPDLHSELNLSSLELGDSALYFCASSSGSGQGYEQYFGPGTRLTVT.

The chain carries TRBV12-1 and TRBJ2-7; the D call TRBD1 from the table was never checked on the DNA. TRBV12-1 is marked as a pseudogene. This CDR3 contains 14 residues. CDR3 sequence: CASSFRQGVNEQYF. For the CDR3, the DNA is TGTGCCAGCAGCTTTCGTCAGGGGGTTAACGAGCAGTACTTC.

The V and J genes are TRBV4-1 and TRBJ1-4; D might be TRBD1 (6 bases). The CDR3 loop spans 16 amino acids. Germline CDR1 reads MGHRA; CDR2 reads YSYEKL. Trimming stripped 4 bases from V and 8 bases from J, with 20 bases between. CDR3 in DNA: TGCGCCAGCAGCCCCGTGGGACGAAAACAGGGCGAAAAACTGTTTTTT. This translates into CASSPVGRKQGEKLFF.